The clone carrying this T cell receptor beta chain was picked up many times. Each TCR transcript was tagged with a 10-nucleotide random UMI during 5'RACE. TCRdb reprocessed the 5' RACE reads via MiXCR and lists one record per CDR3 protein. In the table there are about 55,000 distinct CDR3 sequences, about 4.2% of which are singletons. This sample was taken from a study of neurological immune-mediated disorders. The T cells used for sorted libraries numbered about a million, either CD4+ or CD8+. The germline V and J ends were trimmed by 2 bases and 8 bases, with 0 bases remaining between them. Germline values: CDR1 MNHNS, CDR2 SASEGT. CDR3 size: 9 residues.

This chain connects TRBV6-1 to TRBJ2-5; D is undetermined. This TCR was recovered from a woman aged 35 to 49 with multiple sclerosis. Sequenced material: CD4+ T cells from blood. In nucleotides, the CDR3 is TGTGCCAGCAGTGAAACCCAGTACTTC. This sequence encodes CASSETQYF.